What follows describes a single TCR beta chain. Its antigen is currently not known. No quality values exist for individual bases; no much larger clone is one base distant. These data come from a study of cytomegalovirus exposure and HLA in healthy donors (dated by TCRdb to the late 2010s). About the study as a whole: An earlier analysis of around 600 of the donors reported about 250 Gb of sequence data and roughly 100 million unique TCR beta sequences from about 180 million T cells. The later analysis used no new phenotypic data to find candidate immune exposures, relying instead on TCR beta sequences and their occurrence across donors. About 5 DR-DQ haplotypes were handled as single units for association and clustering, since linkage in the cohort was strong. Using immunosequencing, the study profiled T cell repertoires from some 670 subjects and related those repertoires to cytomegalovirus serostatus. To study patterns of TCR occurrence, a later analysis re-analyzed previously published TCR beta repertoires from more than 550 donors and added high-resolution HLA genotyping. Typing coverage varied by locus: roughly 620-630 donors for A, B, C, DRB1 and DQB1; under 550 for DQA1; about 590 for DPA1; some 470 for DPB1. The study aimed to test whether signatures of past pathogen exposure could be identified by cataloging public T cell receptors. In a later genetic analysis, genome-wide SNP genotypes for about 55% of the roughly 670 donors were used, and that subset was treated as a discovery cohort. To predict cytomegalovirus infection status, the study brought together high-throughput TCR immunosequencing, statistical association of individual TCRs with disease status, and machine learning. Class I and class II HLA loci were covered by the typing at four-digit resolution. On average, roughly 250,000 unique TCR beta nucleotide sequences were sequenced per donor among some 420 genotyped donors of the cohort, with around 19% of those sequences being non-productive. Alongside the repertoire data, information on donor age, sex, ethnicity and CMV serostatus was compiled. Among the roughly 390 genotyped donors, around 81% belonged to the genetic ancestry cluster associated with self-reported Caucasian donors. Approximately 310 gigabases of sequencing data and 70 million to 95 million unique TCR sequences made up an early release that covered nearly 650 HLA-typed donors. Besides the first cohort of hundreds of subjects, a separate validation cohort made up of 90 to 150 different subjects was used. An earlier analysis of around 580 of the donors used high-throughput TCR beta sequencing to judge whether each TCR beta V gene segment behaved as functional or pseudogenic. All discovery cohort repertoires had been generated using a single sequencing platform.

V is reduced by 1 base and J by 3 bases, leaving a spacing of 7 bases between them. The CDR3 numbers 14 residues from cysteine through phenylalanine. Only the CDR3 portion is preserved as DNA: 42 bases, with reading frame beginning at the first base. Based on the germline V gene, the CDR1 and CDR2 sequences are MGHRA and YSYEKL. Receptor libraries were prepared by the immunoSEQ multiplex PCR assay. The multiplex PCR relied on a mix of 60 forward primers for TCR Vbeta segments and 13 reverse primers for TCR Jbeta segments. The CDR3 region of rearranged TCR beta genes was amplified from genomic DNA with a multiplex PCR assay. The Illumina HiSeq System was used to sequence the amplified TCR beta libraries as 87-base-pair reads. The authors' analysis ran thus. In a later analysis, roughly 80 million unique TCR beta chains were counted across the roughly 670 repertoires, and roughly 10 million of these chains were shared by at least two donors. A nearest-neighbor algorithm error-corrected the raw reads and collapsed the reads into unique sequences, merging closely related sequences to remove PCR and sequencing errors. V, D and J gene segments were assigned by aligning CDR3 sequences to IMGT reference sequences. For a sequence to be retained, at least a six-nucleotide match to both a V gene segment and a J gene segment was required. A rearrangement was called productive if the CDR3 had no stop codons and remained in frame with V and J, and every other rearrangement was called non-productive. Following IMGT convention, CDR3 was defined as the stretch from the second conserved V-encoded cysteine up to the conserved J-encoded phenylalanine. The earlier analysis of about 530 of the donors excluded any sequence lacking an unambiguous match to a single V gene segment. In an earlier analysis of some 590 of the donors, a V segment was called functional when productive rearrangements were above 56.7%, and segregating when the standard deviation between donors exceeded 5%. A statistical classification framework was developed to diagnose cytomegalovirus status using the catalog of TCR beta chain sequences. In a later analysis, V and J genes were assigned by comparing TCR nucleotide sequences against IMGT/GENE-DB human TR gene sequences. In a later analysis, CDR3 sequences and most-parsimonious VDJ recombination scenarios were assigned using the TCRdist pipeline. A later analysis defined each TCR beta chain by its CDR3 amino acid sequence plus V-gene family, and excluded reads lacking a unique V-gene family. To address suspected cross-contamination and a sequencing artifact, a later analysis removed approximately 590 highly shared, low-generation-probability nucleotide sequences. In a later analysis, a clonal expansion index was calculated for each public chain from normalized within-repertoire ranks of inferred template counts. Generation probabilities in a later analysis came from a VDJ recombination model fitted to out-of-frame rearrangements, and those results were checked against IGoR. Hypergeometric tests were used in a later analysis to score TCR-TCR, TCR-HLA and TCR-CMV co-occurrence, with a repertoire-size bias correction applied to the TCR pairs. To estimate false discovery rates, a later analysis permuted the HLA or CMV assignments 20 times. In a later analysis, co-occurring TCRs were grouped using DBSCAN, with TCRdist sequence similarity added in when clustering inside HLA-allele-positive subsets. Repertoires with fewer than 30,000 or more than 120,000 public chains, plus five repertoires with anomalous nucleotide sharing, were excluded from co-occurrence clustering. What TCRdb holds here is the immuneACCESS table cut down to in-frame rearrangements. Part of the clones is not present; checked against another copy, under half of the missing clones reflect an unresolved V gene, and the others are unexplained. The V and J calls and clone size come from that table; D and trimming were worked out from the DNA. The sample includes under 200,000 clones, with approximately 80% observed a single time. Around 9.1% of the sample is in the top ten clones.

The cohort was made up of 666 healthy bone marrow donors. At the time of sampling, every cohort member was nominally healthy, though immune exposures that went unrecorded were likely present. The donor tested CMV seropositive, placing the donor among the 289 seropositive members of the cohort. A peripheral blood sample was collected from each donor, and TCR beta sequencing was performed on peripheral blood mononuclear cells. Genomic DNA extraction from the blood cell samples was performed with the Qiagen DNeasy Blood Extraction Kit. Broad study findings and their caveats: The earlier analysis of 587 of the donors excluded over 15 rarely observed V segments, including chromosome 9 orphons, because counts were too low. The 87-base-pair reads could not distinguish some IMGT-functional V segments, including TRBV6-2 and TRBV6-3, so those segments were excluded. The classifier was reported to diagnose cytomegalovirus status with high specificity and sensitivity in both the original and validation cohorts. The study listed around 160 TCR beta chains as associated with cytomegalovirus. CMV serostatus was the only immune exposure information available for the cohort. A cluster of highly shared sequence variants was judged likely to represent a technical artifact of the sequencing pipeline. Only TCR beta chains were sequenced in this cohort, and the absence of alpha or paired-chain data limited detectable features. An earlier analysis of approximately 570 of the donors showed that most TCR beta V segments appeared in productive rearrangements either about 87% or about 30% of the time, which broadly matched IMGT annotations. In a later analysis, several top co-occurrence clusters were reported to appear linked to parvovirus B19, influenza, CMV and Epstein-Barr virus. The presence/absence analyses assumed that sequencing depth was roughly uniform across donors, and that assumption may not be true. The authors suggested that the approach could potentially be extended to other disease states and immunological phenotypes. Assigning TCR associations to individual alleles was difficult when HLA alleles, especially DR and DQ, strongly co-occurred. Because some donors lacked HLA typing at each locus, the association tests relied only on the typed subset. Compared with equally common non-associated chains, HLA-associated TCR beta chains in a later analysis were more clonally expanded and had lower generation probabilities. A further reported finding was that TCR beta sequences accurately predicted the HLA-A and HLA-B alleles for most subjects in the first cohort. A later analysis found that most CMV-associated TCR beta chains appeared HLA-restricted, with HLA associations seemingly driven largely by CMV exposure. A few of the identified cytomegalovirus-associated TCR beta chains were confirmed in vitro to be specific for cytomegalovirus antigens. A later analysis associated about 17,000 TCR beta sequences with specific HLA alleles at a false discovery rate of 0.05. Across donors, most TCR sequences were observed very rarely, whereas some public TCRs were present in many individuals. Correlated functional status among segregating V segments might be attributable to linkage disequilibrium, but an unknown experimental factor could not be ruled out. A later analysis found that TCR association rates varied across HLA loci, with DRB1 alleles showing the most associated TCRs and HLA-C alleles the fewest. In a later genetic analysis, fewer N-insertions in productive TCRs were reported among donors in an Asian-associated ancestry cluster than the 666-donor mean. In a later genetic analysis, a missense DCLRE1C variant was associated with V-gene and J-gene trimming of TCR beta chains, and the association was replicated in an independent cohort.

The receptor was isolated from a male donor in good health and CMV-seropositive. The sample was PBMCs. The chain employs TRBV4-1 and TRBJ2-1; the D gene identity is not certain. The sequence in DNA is TGCGCCAGCAGCCAAGTATCGGGCTACAATGAGCAGTTCTTC. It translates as CASSQVSGYNEQFF.